The 14 T cell receptor beta chains below were found in one sample sequenced in a study of blood T cell repertoires in COVID-19. Data came from immunoSEQ multiplex PCR; TCRdb stores just in-frame clones and leaves some out. This table holds about 250,000 clones, about 90% found once. The sequenced sample consisted of peripheral blood. These receptors were collected from a man younger than 35 with active or convalescent COVID-19.

This chain joins TRBV30 and TRBJ2-2; D gene unclear. The CDR3 spans 13 residues. CDR1 GTSNPN and CDR2 SVGIG come from the germline V gene (reference sequence). V dropped 2 bases and J dropped 0 bases, with 4 bases sitting between them. This CDR3 reads CAWSPANTGELFF. CDR3 DNA sequence: TGTGCCTGGAGTCCTGCGAACACCGGGGAGCTGTTTTTT.

The genes are TRBV19 and TRBJ2-7, with 8 bases lining up with TRBD1. The CDR3 has 17 amino acids. CDR1 is LNHDA, CDR2 SQIVND, per germline (reference sequence). V shed 4 bases, J shed 2 bases, and the junction held 13 bases outside the gene matches. Here the CDR3 reads CASSTPPGRGLTYEQYF. Written as DNA, the CDR3 is TGTGCCAGTAGTACCCCTCCGGGCAGGGGGCTGACCTACGAGCAGTACTTC.

A single count supports this clone. V gene TRBV7-8 combines with J gene TRBJ1-4, with D perhaps matching TRBD1 (5 bases). The CDR3 covers 17 residues. Germline CDR1 reads SGHVS; CDR2 reads FQNEAQ. V lost 4 bases, J lost 0 bases, and 15 bases lay in between. The CDR3 sequence: CASSSEPWGATNEKLFF. Written as DNA, the CDR3 is TGTGCCAGCAGCTCAGAACCCTGGGGGGCAACTAATGAAAAACTGTTTTTT.

V and J are TRBV5-1 and TRBJ2-2; a weak D match, TRBD2 (6 bases). The ends were cut back, 4 bases at V and 3 bases at J, with 13 bases in the middle. The CDR3 extends over 15 amino acids. From germline, CDR1 is SGHRS and CDR2 YFSETQ. CDR3 region: CASSPGSGDTGELFF. The CDR3, as DNA: TGCGCCAGCAGCCCCGGCTCGGGGGACACCGGGGAGCTGTTTTTT.

This chain uses TRBV18 with TRBJ1-2; weak D call: TRBD1 (5 bases). Germline assignment: CDR1 KGHSH and CDR2 LQKENI. Trimming took 3 bases from V and 5 from J, leaving 19 bases between them. The CDR3 spans 16 residues. CDR3: CASSPNLNGGSYGYTF. The DNA of the CDR3 is TGTGCCAGCTCACCGAATTTAAACGGGGGGTCGTATGGCTACACCTTC.

The chain combines TRBV19 with TRBJ2-1, with TRBD1 as a possible D gene (6 bases). The CDR3 contains 14 residues. CDR1 and CDR2 (germline): LNHDA, SQIVND (reference sequence). V was pared by 1 base and J by 7 bases, with 11 bases between. The CDR3 loop is CASSIGAGENEQFF. The CDR3 DNA reads TGTGCCAGTAGTATAGGGGCAGGGGAGAATGAGCAGTTCTTC. The complete variable domain, with remaining parts taken from reference TRBV19 and TRBJ2-1, reads DGGITQSPKYLFRKEGQNVTLSCEQNLNHDAMYWYRQDPGQGLRLIYYSQIVNDFQKGDIAEGYSVSREKKESFPLTVTSAQKNPTAFYLCASSIGAGENEQFFGPGTRLTVL.

This clone occurred once. This chain joins TRBV7-2 and TRBJ2-2; D may be TRBD2 (5 bases). Germline-derived CDR1 and CDR2 are SGHTA and FQGNSA. V dropped 0 bases and J dropped 3 bases, with 5 bases sitting between them. The CDR3 has 14 amino acids. This CDR3 is CASSLAGDTGELFF. For the CDR3, the DNA is TGTGCCAGCAGCTTAGCGGGAGACACCGGGGAGCTGTTTTTT.

This sequence joins TRBV11-3 and TRBJ2-1; D unresolved. With 1 base removed from V and 6 bases from J, the gap between germline ends came to 7 bases. This CDR3 has 13 residues. Germline values: CDR1 SGHNT, CDR2 YENEEA. The CDR3 sequence: CASSLGAPNEQFF. The CDR3 region has the DNA TGTGCCAGCAGCTTAGGGGCCCCCAATGAGCAGTTCTTC.

The chain recombines TRBV9 with TRBJ1-2; D not certain. Germline lookup yields CDR1 SGDLS and CDR2 YYNGEE. The CDR3 covers 13 residues. The V end was cut by 0 bases, the J end by 5 bases, with 8 bases between. The CDR3 DNA reads as TGTGCCAGCAGCGTAGGACTCGGTTATGGCTACACCTTC. Its translation is CASSVGLGYGYTF.

This clone was seen once. V and J are TRBV2 and TRBJ2-7, with D possibly being TRBD2 (5 bases). The V and J ends lost 1 base and 2 bases respectively, with 6 bases between them. Germline loops: CDR1 SNHLY, CDR2 FYNNEI. This CDR3 comprises 13 residues. The CDR3 coding sequence is TGTGCCAGCAGTGAAGGGACTCCCTACGAGCAGTACTTC. It specifies CASSEGTPYEQYF.

The chain joins TRBV9 to TRBJ2-7; 9 bases are a match to TRBD2. J was trimmed by 0 bases and V by 4 bases; bases with no gene match: 2. The CDR3 has 14 amino acids. Germline loops: CDR1 SGDLS, CDR2 YYNGEE. This chain's CDR3 is CASSLAGTSYEQYF. CDR3 nucleotides: TGTGCCAGCAGCCTAGCGGGAACCTCCTACGAGCAGTACTTC. Combining the CDR3 with reference TRBV9 and TRBJ2-7 gives the whole variable domain DSGVTQTPKHLITATGQRVTLRCSPRSGDLSVYWYQQSLDQGLQFLIQYYNGEERAKGNILERFSAQQFPDLHSELNLSSLELGDSALYFCASSLAGTSYEQYFGPGTRLTVT.

This clone occurred a few times. The chain couples TRBV28 to TRBJ2-7; 11 bases match TRBD2. Germline trimming cut 6 bases from V and 5 bases from J; bases unmatched to any gene: 6. Germline loops: CDR1 MDHEN, CDR2 SYDVKM. The CDR3 runs 14 residues. The CDR3 sequence: CASRMTSGMNEQYF. Written as DNA, the CDR3 is TGTGCCAGCAGGATGACTAGCGGGATGAACGAGCAGTACTTC.

This clone has just one count. The CDR3 sequence is CASSLARAHTGELFF. The CDR3 region has the DNA TGTGCCAGCAGTTTAGCCAGGGCTCACACCGGGGAGCTGTTTTTT. This chain joins TRBV27 and TRBJ2-2; a possible D gene is TRBD1 (5 bases). The CDR3 is made up of 15 amino acids. In germline, CDR1 is MNHEY, CDR2 SMNVEV (reference sequence). With 2 bases removed from V and 3 bases from J, the gap between germline ends came to 10 bases.

The J gene is TRBJ2-3, the V gene TRBV19; D possibly corresponds to TRBD2 (5 bases). With 4 bases removed from V and 5 bases from J, the gap between germline ends came to 19 bases. CDR1 LNHDA and CDR2 SQIVND come from the germline V gene (reference sequence). This CDR3 region has 16 residues. In DNA, the CDR3 is TGTGCCAGTAGTACGGACTGGGCGATTAAGGGAGATACGCAGTATTTT. This translates into CASSTDWAIKGDTQYF.